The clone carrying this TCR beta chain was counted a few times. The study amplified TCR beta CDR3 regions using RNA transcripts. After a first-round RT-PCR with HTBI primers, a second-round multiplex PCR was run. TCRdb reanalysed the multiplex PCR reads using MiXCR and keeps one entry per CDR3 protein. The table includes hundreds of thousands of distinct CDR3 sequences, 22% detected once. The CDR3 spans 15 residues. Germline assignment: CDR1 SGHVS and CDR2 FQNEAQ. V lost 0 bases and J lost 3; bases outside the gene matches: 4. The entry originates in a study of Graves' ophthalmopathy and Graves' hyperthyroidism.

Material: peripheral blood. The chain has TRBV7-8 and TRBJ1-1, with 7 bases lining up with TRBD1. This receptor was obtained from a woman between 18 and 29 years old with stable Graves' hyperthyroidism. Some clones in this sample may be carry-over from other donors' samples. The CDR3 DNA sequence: TGTGCCAGCAGCTTAGCCCCAGGGACAGACACTGAAGCTTTCTTT. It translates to CASSLAPGTDTEAFF.